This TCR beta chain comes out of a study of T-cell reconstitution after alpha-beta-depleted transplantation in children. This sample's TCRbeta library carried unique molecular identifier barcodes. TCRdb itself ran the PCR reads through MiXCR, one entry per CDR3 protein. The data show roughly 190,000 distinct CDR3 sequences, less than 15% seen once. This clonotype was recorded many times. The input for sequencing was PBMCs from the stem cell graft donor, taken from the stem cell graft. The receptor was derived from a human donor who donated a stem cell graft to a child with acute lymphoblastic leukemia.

CDR3 loop: CASSLELGEGPQDTQYF. CDR3 nucleotides: TGTGCCAGCAGCTTAGAGTTGGGGGAGGGCCCCCAAGATACGCAGTATTTT. The rearrangement uses TRBV7-6 and TRBJ2-3, with TRBD2 matching 7 bases. Germline V gene sequence: CDR1 SGHVS, CDR2 FNYEAQ. This CDR3 contains 17 residues. Trimming cost V 1 base and J 5 bases; bases outside gene matches: 12.